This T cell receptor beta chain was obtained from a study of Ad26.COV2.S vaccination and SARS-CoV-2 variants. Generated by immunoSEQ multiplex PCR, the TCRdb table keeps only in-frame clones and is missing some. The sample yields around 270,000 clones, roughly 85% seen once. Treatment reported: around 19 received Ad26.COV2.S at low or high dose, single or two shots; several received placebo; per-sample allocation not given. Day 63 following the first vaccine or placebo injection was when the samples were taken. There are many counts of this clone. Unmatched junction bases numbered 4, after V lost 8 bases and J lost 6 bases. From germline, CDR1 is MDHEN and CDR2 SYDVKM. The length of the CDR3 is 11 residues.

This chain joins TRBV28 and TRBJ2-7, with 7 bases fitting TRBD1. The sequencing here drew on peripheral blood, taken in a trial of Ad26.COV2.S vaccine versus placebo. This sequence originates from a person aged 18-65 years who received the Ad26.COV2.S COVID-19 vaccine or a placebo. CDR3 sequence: CASDREGEQYF. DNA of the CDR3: TGTGCCAGCGACAGGGAAGGCGAGCAGTACTTC. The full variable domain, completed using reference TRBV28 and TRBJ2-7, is DVKVTQSSRYLVKRTGEKVFLECVQDMDHENMFWYRQDPGLGLRLIYFSYDVKMKEKGDIPEGYSVSREKKERFSLILESASTNQTSMYLCASDREGEQYFGPGTRLTVT.